Following are 19 T cell receptor beta chains from one sample sequenced in a study of identical twins (dated by TCRdb to 2015 to 2016). The protocol used for the library was 5' RACE. The reads were generated on an Illumina HiSeq 2000. TCRdb reprocessing: public reads trimmed at Q25 with fastp, clones called with MiXCR, in-frame beta chains kept. Rows are combined by CDR3 protein, so each entry shows the most common genes and DNA. This sample lists some 760,000 distinct CDR3 sequences; 18% were detected once. Together, the top ten hold about 12% of the sample. In addition, the sample was reused for a study of T cells expressing NK-cell markers.

The sample was PBMCs. These receptors originate from a young woman in good health.

The chain is built from TRBV7-2 and TRBJ2-7; TRBD1 or TRBD2 may be the D gene (6 bases each). This CDR3 spans 15 amino acids. Trimming cost V 0 bases and J 3 bases, with 12 bases left between them. The germline CDR1 and CDR2 sequences are SGHTA and FQGNSA. The CDR3, as DNA: TGTGCCAGCAGCTTAGCGGGAAGGGGGGACTACGAGCAGTACTTC. This codes for CASSLAGRGDYEQYF.

The table lists this clonotype with many counts. The chain uses TRBV24-1 and TRBJ1-2; D remains unclear. The CDR3 loop spans 13 amino acids. From germline, CDR1 is KGHDR and CDR2 SFDVKD. V was trimmed by 5 bases and J by 3 bases, leaving 9 bases between them. CDR3 residues: CATSVSDHYGYTF. The CDR3 DNA follows: TGTGCCACCAGTGTCAGCGACCACTATGGCTACACCTTC.

This clonotype showed up just a few times. The chain recombines TRBV18 with TRBJ2-3, with 7 positions matching TRBD2. The CDR3 covers 15 residues. Per the germline V gene, CDR1 is KGHSH and CDR2 is LQKENI. Trimming took 1 base from V and 0 from J; bases not matched to a gene: 1. The CDR3 loop is CASSPQRESTDTQYF. CDR3 sequence (DNA): TGTGCCAGCTCACCACAGCGGGAAAGCACAGATACGCAGTATTTT. Full variable domain (rest looked up from reference TRBV18 and TRBJ2-3): NAGVMQNPRHLVRRRGQEARLRCSPMKGHSHVYWYRQLPEEGLKFMVYLQKENIIDESGMPKERFSAEFPKEGPSILRIQQVVRGDSAAYFCASSPQRESTDTQYFGPGTRLTVL.

This chain uses TRBV9 with TRBJ1-1; the D gene is possibly TRBD1 (5 bases). The CDR3 is 14 residues long. V lost 5 bases to trimming and J lost 4 bases, with 15 bases between them. Germline CDR1 is SGDLS and CDR2 is YYNGEE. CDR3 in amino acids: CASSGRWGSTEAFF. The CDR3 DNA reads TGTGCCAGCAGTGGTCGGTGGGGCTCCACTGAAGCTTTCTTT.

This clonotype was seen many times. The V call is TRBV20-1, the J call TRBJ1-1; unclear D gene. The CDR3 sequence is 14 residues long. Germline V lookup: CDR1 DFQATT, CDR2 SNEGSKA (reference sequence). The V end was cut by 2 bases, the J end by 1 base, with 11 bases between. The chain's CDR3 is CSARPSSGNTEAFF. CDR3 bases: TGCAGTGCTAGACCTAGCAGTGGGAACACTGAAGCTTTCTTT.

This clonotype was counted between two and nine times. V and J are TRBV11-2 and TRBJ1-4; D is perhaps TRBD1 (5 bases). The CDR3 has 16 residues. Germline CDR1 and CDR2: SGHAT and FQNNGV. V was clipped by 0 bases and J by 7 bases, with 15 bases between them. The DNA for the CDR3 is TGTGCCAGCAGCTTAGATTTCGGGACGTCCTTTGAAAAACTGTTTTTT. Translation: CASSLDFGTSFEKLFF. Complete variable domain (other parts from reference TRBV11-2 and TRBJ1-4): EAGVAQSPRYKIIEKRQSVAFWCNPISGHATLYWYQQILGQGPKLLIQFQNNGVVDDSQLPKDRFSAERLKGVDSTLKIQPAKLEDSAVYLCASSLDFGTSFEKLFFGSGTQLSVL.

The gene calls are TRBV12-5 and TRBJ1-5; the match to TRBD1 covers 10 bases. V lost 5 bases to trimming and J lost 9 bases; unmatched junction nucleotides: 7. Germline CDR1 is LGHNT and CDR2 is FRNRAP. There are 14 residues in the CDR3. The CDR3 region has the DNA TGTGCTAGTGGTCCCGGGACAGGGGTTGGGCCCCAGCATTTT. Protein product: CASGPGTGVGPQHF.

The chain couples TRBV9 to TRBJ2-1; the match to TRBD2 covers 8 bases. V dropped 0 bases and J dropped 0; count of bases not matched to a gene: 5. Germline V gives CDR1 SGDLS, CDR2 YYNGEE. The CDR3 is 17 residues long. CDR3 DNA: TGTGCCAGCAGCGTAGCGGGCGGGGGGACCTCCTACAATGAGCAGTTCTTC. Encoded protein: CASSVAGGGTSYNEQFF.

V usage is TRBV10-3 and J usage is TRBJ2-3, with 7 bases identical to TRBD2. V lost 8 bases and J lost 4; bases outside the gene matches: 9. Germline assignment: CDR1 ENHRY and CDR2 SYGVKD. This CDR3 spans 14 amino acids. DNA of the CDR3: TGTGCCATCCGAGCGGGATTGGGTCCAGATACGCAGTATTTT. Protein product: CAIRAGLGPDTQYF.

The chain is built from TRBV5-8 and TRBJ2-1; D call uncertain. Germline assignment: CDR1 SGHTS and CDR2 YDEGEE. This CDR3 comprises 13 residues. Between the trimmed V and J ends, which lost 4 bases and 7 bases, there was a span of 12 bases. CDR3 in DNA: TGTGCCAGCAGCCTCCCCCCTGGTAATGAGCAGTTCTTC. Its protein is CASSLPPGNEQFF.

This clonotype was detected ten times or more. The rearrangement links TRBV12-3 or TRBV12-4 to TRBJ2-5; maybe TRBD1 (6 bases). The V and J ends lost 6 bases and 5 bases respectively, with 16 bases between them. This CDR3 spans 14 amino acids. This CDR3 reads CASSPGVSGETQYF. In DNA, the CDR3 is TGTGCCAGCAGCCCAGGGGTTTCCGGGGAGACCCAGTACTTC.

This CDR3 reads CASSLGPSGRQEEQFF. CDR3 bases: TGTGCCAGCAGCTTAGGGCCTAGCGGGCGACAAGAAGAGCAGTTCTTC. This chain connects TRBV28 to TRBJ2-1; TRBD2 agrees at 8 bases. The CDR3 has 16 amino acids. CDR1 and CDR2 (germline): MDHEN, SYDVKM. The V and J ends lost 6 bases and 10 bases, in that order; junction bases with no gene match: 17.

This clonotype was counted only a few times. This likely comes from a read error, as the CDR3 has no conserved phenylalanine or tryptophan at its end. The DNA is left out, because the CDR3 cannot be placed on it with certainty; the CDR3 is given as TCRdb lists it. V usage is TRBV7-9 and J usage is TRBJ1-2; the table's D call of TRBD1 was not tested on the DNA. Germline lookup yields CDR1 SEHNR and CDR2 FQNEAQ (reference sequence). A total of 12 residues make up the CDR3, ends included. This CDR3 reads CASSDSGGATLC.

DNA for the CDR3: TGCAGTGCTAGCAGGGGAGATCAAACCTACGAGCAGTACTTC. Protein sequence: CSASRGDQTYEQYF. The V gene is TRBV20-1, the J gene TRBJ2-7, with D perhaps matching TRBD1 (6 bases). Trimming removed 3 bases from V and 2 bases from J, with 14 bases in between. CDR3 length: 14 residues. CDR1 and CDR2 from the germline V gene are DFQATT and SNEGSKA (reference sequence).

Concerning this clonotype itself: This may stem from a read error, because a much larger clone lies one nucleotide away. The chain recombines TRBV10-3 with TRBJ2-2; D remains ambiguous. The V and J ends lost 6 bases and 3 bases respectively, with 2 bases between them. Germline CDR1 and CDR2: ENHRY and SYGVKD. The CDR3 is made up of 11 amino acids. CDR3 residues: CAIRDTGELFF. As DNA, the CDR3 is TGTGCCATCAGGGACACCGGGGAGCTGTTTTTT.

At least ten counts were recorded for this clonotype. This chain joins TRBV25-1 and TRBJ2-3, with TRBD2 matching over 7 bases. The CDR3 is 14 residues long. After removal of 3 bases from V and 0 bases from J, the junction contained 0 bases not matched to a gene. Germline assignment: CDR1 MGHDK and CDR2 SYGVNS. This CDR3 reads CASSDSGSTDTQYF. The CDR3 DNA sequence: TGTGCCAGCAGTGATAGCGGGAGCACAGATACGCAGTATTTT.

This clonotype showed up just a few times. The rearrangement uses TRBV6-2 or TRBV6-3 and TRBJ2-1; TRBD2 is a possible D gene (7 bases). CDR3 length: 15 residues. The V end was cut by 10 bases, the J end by 4 bases, with 20 bases between. In germline, CDR1 is MNHEY, CDR2 SVGEGT. CDR3 protein: CATYVGGGLYNEQFF. Here the CDR3 DNA reads TGTGCCACCTACGTCGGCGGGGGCCTTTACAATGAGCAGTTCTTC.

This clonotype was counted a few times. The chain employs TRBV20-1 and TRBJ2-1; D may be TRBD1 (6 bases). The CDR3 totals 13 residues. Germline CDR1 reads DFQATT; CDR2 reads SNEGSKA (reference sequence). The V end lost 3 bases, the J end lost 10 bases, and 16 bases lay between the germline ends. CDR3 DNA sequence: TGCAGTGCTAGCGGTCAGGGGAATCGGGAGCAGTTCTTC. This translates into CSASGQGNREQFF.

The rearrangement uses TRBV9 and TRBJ2-7; no definite D call. Germline V gene data show CDR1 as SGDLS and CDR2 as YYNGEE. V was cut by 1 base and J by 0 bases, with 14 bases left in between. CDR3 size: 16 residues. The CDR3 spells CASSVSPWDSSYEQYF. In DNA form, the CDR3 reads TGTGCCAGCAGCGTATCGCCCTGGGATAGCTCCTACGAGCAGTACTTC.